These T cell receptor beta chains were read from a single sample in a study of T cell responses to AZD1222 COVID-19 vaccine. Only in-frame clones appear in the TCRdb table, and some are missing; sequencing was by immunoSEQ multiplex PCR. Of under 150,000 clones in the sample, about 90% were seen once. The starting material was peripheral blood, obtained 28 days after the second AZD1222 dose. These receptors were taken from an adult who received the AZD1222 COVID-19 vaccine. Each CDR3 is given with its conserved first and last residue. A D gene is named only where the DNA matches it firmly. Rows may omit the clone size; those that give it use once, few, many or a size class.

TRBV10-3	-	-	TRBJ1-1	TGTGCCATCAGGGTGCGAGAGGGGGACACTGAAGCTTTCTTT	CAIRVREGDTEAFF
TRBV10-3	-	-	TRBJ1-3	TGTGCCATCAGCCCTGTCGGGGGAAACACCATATATTTT	CAISPVGGNTIYF
TRBV5-8	-	-	TRBJ1-1	TGTGCCAGCACTCCCCCCTTGGGGAGGAGGGACACTGAAGCTTTCTTT	CASTPPLGRRDTEAFF
TRBV30	TRBD1	-	TRBJ1-2	TGTGCCGGCTACAGGGGCGGCTACACCTTC	CAGYRGGYTF
TRBV9	-	-	TRBJ2-3	TGTGCCAGCAGCGCATATACCAGCCTTGGGACTCTGAATACGCAGTATTTT	CASSAYTSLGTLNTQYF
TRBV10-2	-	-	TRBJ2-3	TGCGCCAGCAGTGAGGCCACAGATACGCAGTATTTT	CASSEATDTQYF
TRBV15	-	once	TRBJ2-1	TGTGCCACCAGCGCTAGCGAGACCTACAATGAGCAGTTCTTC	CATSASETYNEQFF
TRBV7-9	TRBD1	-	TRBJ1-1	TGTGCCAGCAGCTGGGGCCGGGACAGCGGGTCTTTCTTT	CASSWGRDSGSFF
TRBV7-2	TRBD2	-	TRBJ2-3	TGTGCCAGCAGCTTACTGACTAGCGGAACCCTGCGCACAGATACGCAGTATTTT	CASSLLTSGTLRTDTQYF
TRBV7-2	TRBD2	-	TRBJ2-3	TGTGCCAGCAGCTTAGACGGGAGGCTAAATACGCAGTATTTT	CASSLDGRLNTQYF
TRBV6-5	-	-	TRBJ1-2	TGTGCCAGCAGTTACGGGCAGGGCGTAACTGGCTACACCTTC	CASSYGQGVTGYTF
TRBV3-1/TRBV3-2	TRBD2	-	TRBJ2-1	TGTGCCAGCAGCCTTAGCGGGAGTGGAAATGAGCAGTTCTTC	CASSLSGSGNEQFF
TRBV10-2	-	-	TRBJ2-1	TGCGCCAGCAGTGAGAAGCCCGCGAATGAGCAGTTCTTC	CASSEKPANEQFF
TRBV5-5	TRBD1	-	TRBJ1-2	TGTGCCAGCAGCTTATTTCAGGGGGTTAGCGAGGGCTACACCTTC	CASSLFQGVSEGYTF
TRBV30	-	-	TRBJ1-1	TGTGCCTCTAACAGGGCGTTTGAAGCTTTCTTT	CASNRAFEAFF
TRBV5-1	TRBD1	-	TRBJ1-4	TGCGCCAGCAGCTTCGGGACAGATGCAACTAATGAAAAACTGTTTTTT	CASSFGTDATNEKLFF
TRBV24-1	-	-	TRBJ1-2	TGTGCCACCAGTGATTGGGACGGGGGCTACACCTTC	CATSDWDGGYTF
TRBV12-3/TRBV12-4	-	-	TRBJ2-1	TGTGCCAGCAGCTATGGCAATGAGCAGTTCTTC	CASSYGNEQFF
TRBV7-2	-	few	TRBJ1-5	TGTGCCAGCAGCCCGTGGGGTTATAGCAATCAGCCCCAGCATTTT	CASSPWGYSNQPQHF
TRBV6-2/TRBV6-3	TRBD1	-	TRBJ1-2	TGTGCCAGCAGTTGGGACAGCGGCTATGGCTACACCTTC	CASSWDSGYGYTF
TRBV5-5	-	-	TRBJ2-1	TGTGCCAGCAGCCCGCTATGGGGGATCACCGAACTTAGGATCTTC	CASSPLWGITELRIF
TRBV7-2	TRBD2	-	TRBJ2-2	TGTGCCAGCAGCTTTATGTCAGGAGCTAGCGGCGGGGAGCTGTTTTTT	CASSFMSGASGGELFF
TRBV13	-	-	TRBJ1-5	TGTGCCAGCAGCCCGAGGGGTCAGCCCCAGCATTTT	CASSPRGQPQHF
TRBV19	TRBD1	-	TRBJ1-1	TGTGCCAGTAGTCCCACCGGGACAGGGTGGACTGAAGCTTTCTTT	CASSPTGTGWTEAFF
TRBV7-9	-	-	TRBJ1-2	TGTGCCAGCAGCTTAGATATCTATGGCTACACCTTC	CASSLDIYGYTF
TRBV7-8	TRBD1	-	TRBJ2-1	TGTGCCAGCAGCTTACGGACAGGGGTTGAGCAGTTCTTC	CASSLRTGVEQFF
TRBV14	-	-	TRBJ1-4	TGTGCCAGCAGCCAAGATTTTCTTGAAAAACTGTTTTTT	CASSQDFLEKLFF
TRBV10-3	-	-	TRBJ1-2	TGTGCCATCAGTGGCCGGAGAGGTAACTATGGCTACACCTTC	CAISGRRGNYGYTF
TRBV21-1	-	-	TRBJ1-1	TGTGCCAGCAACGGGACTGCGGAAACTGAAGCTTTCTTT	CASNGTAETEAFF
TRBV18	TRBD1	-	TRBJ1-3	TGTGCCAGCTCACCCGGGACAGCCTCTGGAAACACCATATATTTT	CASSPGTASGNTIYF
TRBV12-5	-	-	TRBJ1-2	TGTGCTAGTGGTTCGGCACAGGGCCTCTATGGCTACACCTTC	CASGSAQGLYGYTF
TRBV6-5	-	-	TRBJ1-1	TGTGCCATCCTACCCAGACAGGTGAACACTGAAGCTTTCTTT	CAILPRQVNTEAFF
TRBV9	-	-	TRBJ1-6	TGTGCCAGCAGCGTAGGGCCCGGACAAAATTCACCCCTCCACTTT	CASSVGPGQNSPLHF
TRBV6-2/TRBV6-3	-	-	TRBJ2-1	TGTGCCAGCAGCTCCCTAAATGAGCAGTTCTTC	CASSSLNEQFF
TRBV28	-	-	TRBJ1-5	TGTGCCAGCAGAGACAGCCTCAATCAGCCCCAGCATTTT	CASRDSLNQPQHF
TRBV5-6	TRBD1	-	TRBJ1-4	TGTGCCAGCAGCCAGTGGGACAGGGGGGTTTATAATGAAAAACTGTTTTTT	CASSQWDRGVYNEKLFF
TRBV7-2	-	-	TRBJ1-1	TGTGCCAGCAGCTTAGAGGGGAGTAACACTGAAGCTTTCTTT	CASSLEGSNTEAFF
TRBV9	TRBD1	-	TRBJ1-1	TGTGCCAGCAGCGCTCCCGGGACAGGGGGAAGACCTGAAGCTTTCTTT	CASSAPGTGGRPEAFF
TRBV5-1	-	-	TRBJ1-5	TGCGCCAGCAGCCCCGAAGGGGCGGACAATCAGCCCCAGCATTTT	CASSPEGADNQPQHF
TRBV18	-	-	TRBJ1-4	TGTGCCAGTTCCCCCGGACAGTTTAATGAAAAACTGTTTTTT	CASSPGQFNEKLFF
TRBV7-9	-	-	TRBJ1-6	TGTGCCAGCAGCGACACCTATAATTCACCCCTCCACTTT	CASSDTYNSPLHF
TRBV15	-	-	TRBJ1-3	TGTGCCACCAGCAGAGATTCAGGGGAAGCAAACACCATATATTTT	CATSRDSGEANTIYF
TRBV28	TRBD1	-	TRBJ1-1	TGTGCCAGCAGTCTTAATGCCAGGGGGCTGGAAACTGAAGCTTTCTTT	CASSLNARGLETEAFF
TRBV6-2/TRBV6-3	-	once	TRBJ2-7	TGTGCCAGCAGTCGCCCCAGGGGATCCTACGAGCAGTACTTC	CASSRPRGSYEQYF
TRBV6-5	TRBD1	-	TRBJ1-1	TGTGCCAGCAGTTTACAGGGGGCGCGCGCTGAAGCTTTCTTT	CASSLQGARAEAFF
TRBV6-5	-	-	TRBJ1-1	TGTGCCAGCAGTTACTTAACCGGGCGGGGAACTGAAGCTTTCTTT	CASSYLTGRGTEAFF
TRBV5-6	TRBD2	-	TRBJ2-5	TGTGCCAGCAGCTTGGAGGTGGTAGCGGGAGTAGAGACCCAGTACTTC	CASSLEVVAGVETQYF
TRBV6-5	-	-	TRBJ1-1	TGTGCCAGCAGTTACTCTACCCTGAGGGGGACTGAAGCTTTCTTT	CASSYSTLRGTEAFF
TRBV19	-	-	TRBJ1-4	TGTGCCAGTAGTATCGGGATAGTAAGGGTTAATGAAAAACTGTTTTTT	CASSIGIVRVNEKLFF
TRBV5-4	-	-	TRBJ2-3	TGTGCCAGCAGCTTGGAAGCGGAGGGGGGAGGTACGCAGTATTTT	CASSLEAEGGGTQYF
TRBV6-5	-	-	TRBJ1-5	TGTGCCAGCTCGGCCTATAGCAATCAGCCCCAGCATTTT	CASSAYSNQPQHF
TRBV7-6	TRBD1	-	TRBJ2-7	TGTGCCAGCAGCATCGGACAGGGGGTAGCCTACGAGCAGTACTTC	CASSIGQGVAYEQYF
TRBV7-9	TRBD1	-	TRBJ2-1	TGTGCCAGCAGCGCCCCTCACCGGGACAGGGATTACAATGAGCAGTTCTTC	CASSAPHRDRDYNEQFF
TRBV28	-	-	TRBJ1-1	TGTGCCAGCAGTTACCCCACTGAAGCTTTCTTT	CASSYPTEAFF